The T cell receptor beta chain under discussion was sequenced for a study of blood T cells in healthy people across ages. V shed 0 bases and J shed 7 bases, with 10 bases lying between them. Germline CDR1 LGHNA, CDR2 YSLEER. This CDR3 contains 13 residues. Alongside a J-beta primer mix, a sample-barcoded 5' primer served in a second PCR lasting about 7 to 11 cycles. Via MiXCR, TCRdb re-called the 5' RACE reads, giving one row per CDR3 protein. The sample shows 700,000 to 950,000 distinct CDR3 sequences, roughly 64% of them seen only once. This chain connects TRBV4-3 to TRBJ2-7, with a weak D call TRBD2 (5 bases). The specimen sequenced was blood. This TCR was sampled from a man aged 25 to 45 in good health. The CDR3 loop is CASSQERVSEQYF. CDR3 DNA sequence: TGCGCCAGCAGCCAAGAGAGGGTATCGGAGCAGTACTTC.